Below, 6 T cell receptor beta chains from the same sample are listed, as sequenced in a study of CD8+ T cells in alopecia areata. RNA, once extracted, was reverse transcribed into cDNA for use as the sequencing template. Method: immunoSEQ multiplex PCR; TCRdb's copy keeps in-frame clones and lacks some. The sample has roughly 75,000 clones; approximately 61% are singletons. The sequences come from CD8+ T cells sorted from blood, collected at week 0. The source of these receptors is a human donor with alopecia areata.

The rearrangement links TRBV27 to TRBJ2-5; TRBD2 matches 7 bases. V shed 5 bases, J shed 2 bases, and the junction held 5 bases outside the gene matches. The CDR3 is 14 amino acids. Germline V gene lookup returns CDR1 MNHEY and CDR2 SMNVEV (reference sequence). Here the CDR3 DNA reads TGTGCCAGCAGTACCCTAGCGGAACAAGAGACCCAGTACTTC. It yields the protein CASSTLAEQETQYF.

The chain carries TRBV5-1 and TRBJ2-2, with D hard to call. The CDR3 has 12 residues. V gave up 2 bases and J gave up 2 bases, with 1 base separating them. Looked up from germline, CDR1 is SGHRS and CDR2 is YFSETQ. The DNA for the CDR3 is TGCGCCAGCAGCTTTAACACCGGGGAGCTGTTTTTT. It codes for CASSFNTGELFF. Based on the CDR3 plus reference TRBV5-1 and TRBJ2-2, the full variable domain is KAGVTQTPRYLIKTRGQQVTLSCSPISGHRSVSWYQQTPGQGLQFLFEYFSETQRNKGNFPGRFSGRQFSNSRSEMNVSTLELGDSALYLCASSFNTGELFFGEGSRLTVL.

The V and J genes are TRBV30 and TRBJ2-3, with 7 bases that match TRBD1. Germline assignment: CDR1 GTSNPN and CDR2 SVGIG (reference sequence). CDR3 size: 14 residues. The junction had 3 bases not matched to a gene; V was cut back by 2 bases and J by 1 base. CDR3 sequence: CAWSHGTGTDTQYF. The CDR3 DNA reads TGTGCCTGGAGTCACGGGACAGGCACAGATACGCAGTATTTT.

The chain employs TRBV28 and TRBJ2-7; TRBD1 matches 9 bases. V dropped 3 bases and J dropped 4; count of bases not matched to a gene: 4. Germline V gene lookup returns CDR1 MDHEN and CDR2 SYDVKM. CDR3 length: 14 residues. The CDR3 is CASSFPDRGYEQYF. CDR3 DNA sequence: TGTGCCAGCAGTTTCCCCGACAGGGGGTACGAGCAGTACTTC.

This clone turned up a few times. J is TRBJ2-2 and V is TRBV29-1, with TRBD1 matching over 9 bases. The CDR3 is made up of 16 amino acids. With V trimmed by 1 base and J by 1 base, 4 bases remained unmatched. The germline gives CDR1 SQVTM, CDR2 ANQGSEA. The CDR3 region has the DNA TGCAGCGTTGAAGCCCCGGGACAGGGGAACACCGGGGAGCTGTTTTTT. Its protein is CSVEAPGQGNTGELFF.

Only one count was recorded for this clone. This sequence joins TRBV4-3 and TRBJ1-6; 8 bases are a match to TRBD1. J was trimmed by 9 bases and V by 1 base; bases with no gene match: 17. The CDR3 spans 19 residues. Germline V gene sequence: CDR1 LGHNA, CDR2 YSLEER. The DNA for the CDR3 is TGCGCCAGCAGCCAAGTAGGTCCGGGCGGACAGGGCTTTAGTTCACCCCTCCACTTT. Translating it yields CASSQVGPGGQGFSSPLHF.